The sequence of this TCR beta chain was determined in a study of T cell repertoires in cytomegalovirus infection. From germline, CDR1 is SEHNR and CDR2 FQNEAQ (reference sequence). The CDR3 spans 15 residues. Trimming shortened V by 1 base and J by 0 bases, and 7 bases separated the two germline ends. Via MiXCR, TCRdb re-called the reads, giving one row per CDR3 protein. The repertoire holds about 740,000 distinct CDR3 sequences, about 40% seen once, with 2.5% to 3.5% in the top ten. Material: PBMCs. The chain has TRBV7-9 and TRBJ1-3; D remains unclear. This TCR derives from a human donor in good health (CMV status not recorded). Some clones in this sample may be carry-over from other donors' samples. CDR3 coding DNA: TGTGCCAGCAGCTTAGACGTCGGCTCTGGAAACACCATATATTTT. Protein product: CASSLDVGSGNTIYF.